This TCR beta chain derives from a study of blood T cell repertoires in COVID-19 (dated by TCRdb to the early 2020s). Study-level background: Collaborator samples came from the United States, Italy and Spain and covered acute and convalescent phases of COVID-19. The material from the prospective study consisted of cDNA or gDNA derived from T cells, B-cell-depleted T cells, or PBMCs. Subjects who had been exposed to COVID-19, were actively infected with it, or had recovered from it provided the deeply sampled blood TCRbeta repertoires that made up the dataset. The repertoires were made available in a free public database intended to serve as a resource for research on the immune response to SARS-CoV-2. Samples came from the ongoing ImmuneRACE study (first 160 participants) plus 1,254 subjects from 6 global collaborators. Nearly every sample came with metadata listing a de-identified subject ID, COVID-19 status, age in years and sex. Where HLA class I and class II types were available, the types were taken from metadata supplied by the sample provider, not from assay-based typing. Overall study outcomes, separate from this receptor: Clinical and demographic metadata were provided uncurated, with the amount varying by source and participant.

Whole blood was collected in K2EDTA tubes by collaborating institutions according to the institutions' own protocols. Collaborator samples were shipped for TCRbeta analysis as frozen whole blood, isolated PBMCs, or DNA extracted from either sample type. TCRbeta CDR3 regions were amplified from genomic DNA using the immunoSEQ Assay, a bias-controlled multiplex PCR. Regarding the original processing steps: The number of nucleated cells in each sample was estimated from the amplification of reference gene primers within the assay. To quantify the absolute abundance of each unique TCRbeta CDR3 rearrangement, sequence reads were collapsed and filtered. For each sample, productive Simpson clonality was calculated as the square root of Simpson's diversity index over productive rearrangements. The clones in this table, taken by TCRdb from immuneACCESS, are in-frame only. Not every clone is retained; where verified, under half of the shortfall comes from an unresolved V gene, and the cause of the rest is unknown. V and J calls and clone size follow that table, whereas D and trimming were derived from the DNA. The sample table contains 11,000 to 15,000 clones; only one count was recorded for roughly 84% of them. Roughly 32% of the sample is taken by the ten largest.

From V the trimming removes 0 bases and from J it removes 6 bases, while the gene matches leave 3 bases of the junction unaccounted for. The CDR3 contains 14 residues, cysteine and phenylalanine counted. Only the CDR3 portion is preserved as DNA: 42 bases, with reading frame beginning at the first base. In the germline V gene, CDR1 corresponds to LGHNA and CDR2 to YNFKEQ. A word on this clone: What this receptor recognizes is not known. No base quality information exists; no much larger clone differs at one position.

The V and J segments used are TRBV4-2 and TRBJ2-3; 7 bases in between match TRBD2. This receptor was taken from a man aged 50-60 years with active COVID-19. Sequencing used peripheral blood. The DNA sequence reads TGTGCCAGCAGCCAAGATGGGGGAGGGGATACGCAGTATTTT. It specifies CASSQDGGGDTQYF.